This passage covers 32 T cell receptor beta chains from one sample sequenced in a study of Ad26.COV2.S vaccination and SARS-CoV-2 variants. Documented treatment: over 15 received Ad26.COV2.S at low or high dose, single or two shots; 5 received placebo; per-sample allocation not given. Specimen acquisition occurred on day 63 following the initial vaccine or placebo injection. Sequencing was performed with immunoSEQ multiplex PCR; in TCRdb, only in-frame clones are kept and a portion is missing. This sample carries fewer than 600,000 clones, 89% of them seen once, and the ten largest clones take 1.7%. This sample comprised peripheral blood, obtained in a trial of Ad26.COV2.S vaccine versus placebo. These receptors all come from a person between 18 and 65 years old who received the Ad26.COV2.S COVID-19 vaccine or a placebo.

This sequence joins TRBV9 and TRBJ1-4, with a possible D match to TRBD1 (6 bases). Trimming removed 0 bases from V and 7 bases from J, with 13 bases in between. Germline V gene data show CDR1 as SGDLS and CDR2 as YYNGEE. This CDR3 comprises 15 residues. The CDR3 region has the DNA TGTGCCAGCAGCGTAGGTCAGGGGCGGATTGAAAAACTGTTTTTT. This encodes CASSVGQGRIEKLFF.

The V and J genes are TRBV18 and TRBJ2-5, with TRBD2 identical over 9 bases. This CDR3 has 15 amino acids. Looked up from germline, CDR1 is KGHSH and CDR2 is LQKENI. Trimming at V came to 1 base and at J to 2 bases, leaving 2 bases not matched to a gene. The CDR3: CASSPRLADQETQYF. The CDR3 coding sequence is TGTGCCAGCTCACCACGACTAGCGGATCAAGAGACCCAGTACTTC. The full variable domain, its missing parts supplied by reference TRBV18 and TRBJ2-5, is NAGVMQNPRHLVRRRGQEARLRCSPMKGHSHVYWYRQLPEEGLKFMVYLQKENIIDESGMPKERFSAEFPKEGPSILRIQQVVRGDSAAYFCASSPRLADQETQYFGPGTRLLVL.

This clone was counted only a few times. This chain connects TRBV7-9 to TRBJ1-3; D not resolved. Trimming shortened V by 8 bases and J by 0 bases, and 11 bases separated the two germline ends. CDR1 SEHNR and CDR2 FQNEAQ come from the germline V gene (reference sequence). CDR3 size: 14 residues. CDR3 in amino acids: CASGKGSSGNTIYF. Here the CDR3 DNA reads TGTGCCAGCGGGAAAGGGAGCTCTGGAAACACCATATATTTT.

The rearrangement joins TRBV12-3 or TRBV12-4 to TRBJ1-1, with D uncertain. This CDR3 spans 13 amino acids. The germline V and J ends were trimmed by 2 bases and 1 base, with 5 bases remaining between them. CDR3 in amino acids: CASSLLRNTEAFF. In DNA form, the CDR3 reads TGTGCCAGCAGTTTATTAAGGAACACTGAAGCTTTCTTT.

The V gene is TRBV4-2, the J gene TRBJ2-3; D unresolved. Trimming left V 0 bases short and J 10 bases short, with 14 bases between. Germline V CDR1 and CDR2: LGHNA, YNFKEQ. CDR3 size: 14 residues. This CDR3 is CASSQDKVGNAQYF. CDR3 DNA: TGTGCCAGCAGCCAAGATAAGGTGGGGAATGCGCAGTATTTT.

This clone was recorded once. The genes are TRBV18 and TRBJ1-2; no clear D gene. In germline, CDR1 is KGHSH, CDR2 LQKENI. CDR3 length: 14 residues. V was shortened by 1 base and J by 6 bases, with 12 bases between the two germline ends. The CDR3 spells CASSPQGPPNGYTF. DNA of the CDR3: TGTGCCAGCTCACCACAGGGTCCCCCCAATGGCTACACCTTC. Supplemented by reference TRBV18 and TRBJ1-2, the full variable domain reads NAGVMQNPRHLVRRRGQEARLRCSPMKGHSHVYWYRQLPEEGLKFMVYLQKENIIDESGMPKERFSAEFPKEGPSILRIQQVVRGDSAAYFCASSPQGPPNGYTFGSGTRLTVV.

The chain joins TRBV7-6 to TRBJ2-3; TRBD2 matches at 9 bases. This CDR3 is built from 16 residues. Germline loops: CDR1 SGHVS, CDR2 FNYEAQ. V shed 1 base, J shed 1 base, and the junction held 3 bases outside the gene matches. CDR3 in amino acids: CASSLEAGGGTDTQYF. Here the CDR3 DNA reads TGTGCCAGCAGCTTAGAGGCGGGAGGGGGCACAGATACGCAGTATTTT.

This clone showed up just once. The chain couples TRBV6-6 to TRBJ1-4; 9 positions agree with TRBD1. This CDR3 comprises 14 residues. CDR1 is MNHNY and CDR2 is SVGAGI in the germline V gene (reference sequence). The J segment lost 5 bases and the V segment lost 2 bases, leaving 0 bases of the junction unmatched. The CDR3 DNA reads TGTGCCAGCAGTTACGGGACAGGGAATGAAAAACTGTTTTTT. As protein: CASSYGTGNEKLFF.

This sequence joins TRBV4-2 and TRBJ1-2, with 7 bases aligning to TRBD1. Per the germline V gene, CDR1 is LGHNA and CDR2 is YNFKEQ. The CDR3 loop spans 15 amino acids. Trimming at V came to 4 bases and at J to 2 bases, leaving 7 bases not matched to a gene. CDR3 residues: CASSRPGTENYGYTF. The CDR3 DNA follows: TGTGCCAGCAGCCGCCCCGGGACAGAAAACTATGGCTACACCTTC.

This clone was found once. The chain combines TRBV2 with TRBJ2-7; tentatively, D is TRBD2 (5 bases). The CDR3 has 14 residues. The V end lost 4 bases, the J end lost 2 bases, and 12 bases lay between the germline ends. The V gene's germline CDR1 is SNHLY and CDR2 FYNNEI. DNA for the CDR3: TGTGCCAGCAGTGGCGGGCGGGCCCCCTACGAGCAGTACTTC. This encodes CASSGGRAPYEQYF.

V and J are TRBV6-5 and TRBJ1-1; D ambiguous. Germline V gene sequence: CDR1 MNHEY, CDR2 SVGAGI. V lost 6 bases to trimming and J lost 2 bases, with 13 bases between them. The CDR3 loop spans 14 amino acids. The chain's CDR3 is CASSYTDSNTEAFF. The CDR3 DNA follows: TGTGCCAGCAGCTACACCGATAGTAACACTGAAGCTTTCTTT.

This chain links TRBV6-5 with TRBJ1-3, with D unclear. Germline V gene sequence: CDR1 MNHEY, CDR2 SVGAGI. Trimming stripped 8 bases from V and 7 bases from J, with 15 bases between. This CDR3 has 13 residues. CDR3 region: CASRSGAWNTIYF. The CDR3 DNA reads TGTGCCAGCCGATCAGGCGCCTGGAACACCATATATTTT.

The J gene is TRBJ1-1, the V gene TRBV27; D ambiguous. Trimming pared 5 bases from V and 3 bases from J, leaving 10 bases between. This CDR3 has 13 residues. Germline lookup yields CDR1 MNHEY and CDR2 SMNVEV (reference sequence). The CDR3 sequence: CASSPEGHTEAFF. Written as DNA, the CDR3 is TGTGCCAGCAGTCCCGAAGGGCACACTGAAGCTTTCTTT.

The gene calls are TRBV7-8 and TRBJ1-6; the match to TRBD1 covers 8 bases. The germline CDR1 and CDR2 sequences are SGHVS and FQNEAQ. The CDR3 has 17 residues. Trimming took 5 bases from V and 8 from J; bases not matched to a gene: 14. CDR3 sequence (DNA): TGTGCCAGCAGCGCACTAGGACAGGGACCACCATATTCACCCCTCCACTTT. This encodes CASSALGQGPPYSPLHF.

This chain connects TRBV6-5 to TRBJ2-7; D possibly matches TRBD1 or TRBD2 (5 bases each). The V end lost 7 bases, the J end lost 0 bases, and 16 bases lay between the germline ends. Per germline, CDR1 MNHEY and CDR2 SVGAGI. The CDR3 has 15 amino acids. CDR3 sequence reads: CASIPPGRSSYEQYF. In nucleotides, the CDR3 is TGTGCCAGCATTCCCCCGGGACGGAGCTCCTACGAGCAGTACTTC.

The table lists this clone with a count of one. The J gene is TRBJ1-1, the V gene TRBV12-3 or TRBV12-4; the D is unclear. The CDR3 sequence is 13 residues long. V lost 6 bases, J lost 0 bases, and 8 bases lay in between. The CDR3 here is CASRFSMNTEAFF. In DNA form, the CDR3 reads TGTGCCAGCAGATTCTCGATGAACACTGAAGCTTTCTTT.

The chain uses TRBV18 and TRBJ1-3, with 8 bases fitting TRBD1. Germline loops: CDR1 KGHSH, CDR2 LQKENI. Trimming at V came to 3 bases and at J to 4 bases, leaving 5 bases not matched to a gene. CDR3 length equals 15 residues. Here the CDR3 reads CASSPMGQEGNTIYF. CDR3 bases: TGTGCCAGCTCACCCATGGGACAGGAGGGAAACACCATATATTTT.

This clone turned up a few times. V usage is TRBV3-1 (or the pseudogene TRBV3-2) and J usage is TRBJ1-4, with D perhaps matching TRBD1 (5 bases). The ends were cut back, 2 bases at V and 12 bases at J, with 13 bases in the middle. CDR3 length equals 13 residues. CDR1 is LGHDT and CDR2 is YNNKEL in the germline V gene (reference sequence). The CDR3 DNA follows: TGTGCCAGCAGCCAATTCCGGGACCTTCAACTGTTTTTT. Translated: CASSQFRDLQLFF.

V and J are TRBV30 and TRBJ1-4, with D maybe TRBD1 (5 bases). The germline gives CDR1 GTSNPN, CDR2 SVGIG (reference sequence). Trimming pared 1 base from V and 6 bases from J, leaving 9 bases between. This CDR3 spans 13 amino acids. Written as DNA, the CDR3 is TGTGCCTGGAGTGGGCAGGGTGATGAAAAACTGTTTTTT. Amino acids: CAWSGQGDEKLFF.

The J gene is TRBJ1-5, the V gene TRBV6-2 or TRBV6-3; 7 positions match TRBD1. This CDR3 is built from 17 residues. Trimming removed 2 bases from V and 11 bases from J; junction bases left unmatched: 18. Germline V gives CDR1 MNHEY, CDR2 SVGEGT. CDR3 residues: CASSYTTGQPGRVSQHF. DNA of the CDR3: TGTGCCAGCAGTTACACAACGGGACAGCCAGGGCGGGTTTCCCAGCATTTT.

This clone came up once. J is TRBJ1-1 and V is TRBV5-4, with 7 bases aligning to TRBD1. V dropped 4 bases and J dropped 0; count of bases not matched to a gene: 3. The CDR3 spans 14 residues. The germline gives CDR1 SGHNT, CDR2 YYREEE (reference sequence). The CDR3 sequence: CASSLQGVNTEAFF. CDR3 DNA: TGTGCCAGCAGCCTGCAGGGGGTGAACACTGAAGCTTTCTTT.

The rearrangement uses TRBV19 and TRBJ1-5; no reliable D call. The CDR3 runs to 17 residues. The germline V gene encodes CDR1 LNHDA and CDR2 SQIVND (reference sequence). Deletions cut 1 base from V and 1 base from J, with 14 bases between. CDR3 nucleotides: TGTGCCAGTAGTATAGGGTCAAGGCGTTTAAGCAATCAGCCCCAGCATTTT. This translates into CASSIGSRRLSNQPQHF.

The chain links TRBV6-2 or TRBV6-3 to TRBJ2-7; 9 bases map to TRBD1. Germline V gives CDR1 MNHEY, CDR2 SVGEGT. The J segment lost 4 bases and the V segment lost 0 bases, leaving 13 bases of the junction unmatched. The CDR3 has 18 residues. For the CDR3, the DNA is TGTGCCAGCAGTTACTCGAACAGGGGGCCGTCAGCTGATTACGAGCAGTACTTC. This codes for CASSYSNRGPSADYEQYF.

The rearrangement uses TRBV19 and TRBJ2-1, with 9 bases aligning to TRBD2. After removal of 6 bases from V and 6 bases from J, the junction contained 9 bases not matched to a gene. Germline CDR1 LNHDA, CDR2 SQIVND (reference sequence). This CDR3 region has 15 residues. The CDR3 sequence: CASRLRSSGINEQFF. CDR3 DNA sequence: TGTGCCAGTAGGTTGCGGTCTAGCGGGATCAATGAGCAGTTCTTC.

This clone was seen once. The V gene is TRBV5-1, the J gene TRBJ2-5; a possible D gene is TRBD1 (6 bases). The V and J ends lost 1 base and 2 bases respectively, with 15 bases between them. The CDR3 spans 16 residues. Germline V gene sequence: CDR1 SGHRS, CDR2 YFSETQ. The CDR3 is CASSLYPTGEQETQYF. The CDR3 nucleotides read TGCGCCAGCAGCTTGTACCCGACAGGAGAACAAGAGACCCAGTACTTC.

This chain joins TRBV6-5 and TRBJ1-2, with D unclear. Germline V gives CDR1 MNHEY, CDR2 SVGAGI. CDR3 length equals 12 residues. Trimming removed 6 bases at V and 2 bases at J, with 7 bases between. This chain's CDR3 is CASRSRNYGYTF. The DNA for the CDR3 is TGTGCCAGCAGGTCTAGAAACTATGGCTACACCTTC.

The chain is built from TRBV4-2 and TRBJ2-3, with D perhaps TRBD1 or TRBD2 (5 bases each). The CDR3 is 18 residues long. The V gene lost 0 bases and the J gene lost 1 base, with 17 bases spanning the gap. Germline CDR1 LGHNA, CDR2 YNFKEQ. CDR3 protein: CASSQDLDRGLGTDTQYF. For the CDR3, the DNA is TGTGCCAGCAGCCAAGATTTGGATCGGGGCTTGGGCACAGATACGCAGTATTTT.

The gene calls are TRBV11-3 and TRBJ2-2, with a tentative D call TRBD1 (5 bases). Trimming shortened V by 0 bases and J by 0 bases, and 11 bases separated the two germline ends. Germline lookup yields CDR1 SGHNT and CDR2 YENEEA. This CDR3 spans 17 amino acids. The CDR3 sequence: CASSLDVLGANTGELFF. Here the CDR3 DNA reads TGTGCCAGCAGCTTAGACGTTCTAGGGGCGAACACCGGGGAGCTGTTTTTT.

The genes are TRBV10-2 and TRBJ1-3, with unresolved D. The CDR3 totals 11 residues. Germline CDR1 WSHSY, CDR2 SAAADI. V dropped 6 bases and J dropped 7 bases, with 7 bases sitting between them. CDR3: CASSKGNTIYF. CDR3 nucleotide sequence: TGCGCCAGCAGCAAAGGGAACACCATATATTTT.

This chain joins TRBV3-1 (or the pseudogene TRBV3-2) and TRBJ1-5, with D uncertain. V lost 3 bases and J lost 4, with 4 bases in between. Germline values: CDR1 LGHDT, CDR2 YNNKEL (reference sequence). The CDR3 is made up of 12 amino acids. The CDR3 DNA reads TGTGCCAGCAGCCACGGAAATCAGCCCCAGCATTTT. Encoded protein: CASSHGNQPQHF.

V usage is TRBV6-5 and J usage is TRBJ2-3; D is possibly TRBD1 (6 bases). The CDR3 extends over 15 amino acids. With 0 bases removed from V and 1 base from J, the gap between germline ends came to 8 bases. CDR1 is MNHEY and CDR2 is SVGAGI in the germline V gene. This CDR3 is CASSYSGQRTDTQYF. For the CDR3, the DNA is TGTGCCAGCAGTTACTCCGGACAGCGCACAGATACGCAGTATTTT.

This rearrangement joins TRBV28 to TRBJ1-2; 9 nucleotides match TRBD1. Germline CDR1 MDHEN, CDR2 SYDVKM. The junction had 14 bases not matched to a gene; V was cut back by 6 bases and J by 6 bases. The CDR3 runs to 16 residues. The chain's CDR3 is CASRGTGPVRANGYTF. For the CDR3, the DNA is TGTGCCAGCAGGGGGACAGGGCCCGTACGCGCAAATGGCTACACCTTC.